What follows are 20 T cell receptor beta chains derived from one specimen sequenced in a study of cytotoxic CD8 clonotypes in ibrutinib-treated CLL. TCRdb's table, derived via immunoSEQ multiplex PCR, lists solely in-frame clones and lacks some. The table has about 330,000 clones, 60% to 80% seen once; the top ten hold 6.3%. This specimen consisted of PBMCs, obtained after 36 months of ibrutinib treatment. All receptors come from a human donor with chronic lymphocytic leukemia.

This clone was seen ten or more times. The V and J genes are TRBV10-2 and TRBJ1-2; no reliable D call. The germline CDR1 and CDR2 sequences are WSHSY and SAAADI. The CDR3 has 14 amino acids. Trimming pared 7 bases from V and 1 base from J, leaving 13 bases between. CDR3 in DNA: TGCGCCAGCACCTCGCCAGGTGATAACTATGGCTACACCTTC. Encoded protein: CASTSPGDNYGYTF.

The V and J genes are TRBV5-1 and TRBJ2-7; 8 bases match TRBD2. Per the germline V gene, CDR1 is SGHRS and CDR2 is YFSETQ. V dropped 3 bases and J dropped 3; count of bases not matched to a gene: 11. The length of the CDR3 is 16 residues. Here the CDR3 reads CASSSRPTSADYEQYF. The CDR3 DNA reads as TGCGCCAGCAGCTCTCGACCGACTAGCGCGGACTACGAGCAGTACTTC.

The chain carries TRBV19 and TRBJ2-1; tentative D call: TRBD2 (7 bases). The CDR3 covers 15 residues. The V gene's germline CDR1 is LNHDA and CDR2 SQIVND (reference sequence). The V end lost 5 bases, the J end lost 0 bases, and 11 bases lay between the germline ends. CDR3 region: CASSQGGGSYNEQFF. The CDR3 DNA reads TGTGCCAGTAGTCAGGGAGGGGGCTCCTACAATGAGCAGTTCTTC.

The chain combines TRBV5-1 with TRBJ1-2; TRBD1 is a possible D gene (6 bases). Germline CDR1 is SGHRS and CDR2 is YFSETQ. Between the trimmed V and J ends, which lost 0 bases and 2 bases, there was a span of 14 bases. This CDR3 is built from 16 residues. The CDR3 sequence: CASSLERGVKNYGYTF. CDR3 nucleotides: TGCGCCAGCAGCTTGGAGAGGGGGGTGAAGAACTATGGCTACACCTTC.

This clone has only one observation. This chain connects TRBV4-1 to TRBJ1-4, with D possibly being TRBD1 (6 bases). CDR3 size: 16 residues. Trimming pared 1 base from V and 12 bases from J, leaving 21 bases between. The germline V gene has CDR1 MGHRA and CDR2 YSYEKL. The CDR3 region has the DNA TGCGCCAGCAGCCAAGCCAGGACAGCGGGCCGCGGGGAACTGTTTTTT. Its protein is CASSQARTAGRGELFF.

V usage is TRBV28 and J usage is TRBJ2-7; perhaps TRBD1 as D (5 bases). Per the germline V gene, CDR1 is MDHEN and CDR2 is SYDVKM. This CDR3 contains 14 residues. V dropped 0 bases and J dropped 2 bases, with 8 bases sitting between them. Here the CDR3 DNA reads TGTGCCAGCAGTTTATGGACAGTAGCCTACGAGCAGTACTTC. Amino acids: CASSLWTVAYEQYF. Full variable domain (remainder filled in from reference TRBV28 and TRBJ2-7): DVKVTQSSRYLVKRTGEKVFLECVQDMDHENMFWYRQDPGLGLRLIYFSYDVKMKEKGDIPEGYSVSREKKERFSLILESASTNQTSMYLCASSLWTVAYEQYFGPGTRLTVT.

CDR3 region: CASSRRGGAYEQYF. The CDR3 DNA reads as TGCGCCAGCAGCCGTCGAGGGGGGGCTTACGAGCAGTACTTC. The chain joins TRBV4-1 to TRBJ2-7; D possibly corresponds to TRBD2 (7 bases). Germline CDR1 and CDR2: MGHRA and YSYEKL. CDR3 length: 14 residues. V lost 4 bases, J lost 4 bases, and 14 bases lay in between.

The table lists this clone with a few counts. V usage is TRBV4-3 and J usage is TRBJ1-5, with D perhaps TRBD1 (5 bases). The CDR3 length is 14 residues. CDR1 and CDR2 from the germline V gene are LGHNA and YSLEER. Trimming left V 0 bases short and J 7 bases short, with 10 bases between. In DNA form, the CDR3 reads TGCGCCAGCAGCCAAGAAGGAGGGGTCCAGCCCCAGCATTTT. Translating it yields CASSQEGGVQPQHF.

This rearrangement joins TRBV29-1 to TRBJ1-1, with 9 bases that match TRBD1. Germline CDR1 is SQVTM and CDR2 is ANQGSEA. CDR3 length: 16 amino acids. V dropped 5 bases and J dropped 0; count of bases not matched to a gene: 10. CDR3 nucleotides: TGCAGCGTTTCCGGGACAGGGTTCATTATGAACACTGAAGCTTTCTTT. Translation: CSVSGTGFIMNTEAFF.

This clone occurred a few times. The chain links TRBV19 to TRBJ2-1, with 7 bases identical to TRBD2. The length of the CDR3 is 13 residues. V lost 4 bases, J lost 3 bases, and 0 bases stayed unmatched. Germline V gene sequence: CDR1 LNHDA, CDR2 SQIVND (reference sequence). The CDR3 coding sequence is TGTGCCAGTAGTAGCGGGGGCTACAATGAGCAGTTCTTC. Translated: CASSSGGYNEQFF.

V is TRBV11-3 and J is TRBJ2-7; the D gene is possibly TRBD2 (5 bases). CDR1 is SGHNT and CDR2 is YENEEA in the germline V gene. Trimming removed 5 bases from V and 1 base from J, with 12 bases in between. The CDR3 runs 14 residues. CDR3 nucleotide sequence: TGTGCCAGCAGCCGGCGGGCGAGTTCCTACGAGCAGTACTTC. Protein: CASSRRASSYEQYF. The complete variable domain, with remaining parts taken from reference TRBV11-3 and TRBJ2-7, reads EAGVVQSPRYKIIEKKQPVAFWCNPISGHNTLYWYLQNLGQGPELLIRYENEEAVDDSQLPKDRFSAERLKGVDSTLKIQPAELGDSAVYLCASSRRASSYEQYFGPGTRLTVT.

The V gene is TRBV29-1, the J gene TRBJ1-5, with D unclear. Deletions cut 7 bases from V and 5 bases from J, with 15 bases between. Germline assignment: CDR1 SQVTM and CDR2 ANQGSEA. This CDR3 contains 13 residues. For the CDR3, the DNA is TGCAGCGCGATTGGGAGGTTTGATCAGCCCCAGCATTTT. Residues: CSAIGRFDQPQHF.

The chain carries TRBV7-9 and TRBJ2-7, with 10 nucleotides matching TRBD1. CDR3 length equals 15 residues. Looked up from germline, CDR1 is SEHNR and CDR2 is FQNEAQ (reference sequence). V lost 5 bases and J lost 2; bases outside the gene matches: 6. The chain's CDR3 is CASSPRDRGPYEQYF. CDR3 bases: TGTGCCAGCAGCCCGCGGGACAGGGGTCCCTACGAGCAGTACTTC.

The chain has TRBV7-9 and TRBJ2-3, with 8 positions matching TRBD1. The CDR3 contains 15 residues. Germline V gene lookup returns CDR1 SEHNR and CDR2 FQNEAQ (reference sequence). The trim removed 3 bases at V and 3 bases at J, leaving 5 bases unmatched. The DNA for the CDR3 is TGTGCCAGCAGCTTTCCGAGACAGGGGACAGATACGCAGTATTTT. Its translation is CASSFPRQGTDTQYF.

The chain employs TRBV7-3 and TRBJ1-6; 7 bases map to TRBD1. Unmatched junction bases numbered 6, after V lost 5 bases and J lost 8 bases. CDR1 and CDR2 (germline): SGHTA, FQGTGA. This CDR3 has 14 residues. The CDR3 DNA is TGTGCCAGCAGCCAAGACAGGGTGGATTCACCCCTCCACTTT. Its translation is CASSQDRVDSPLHF.

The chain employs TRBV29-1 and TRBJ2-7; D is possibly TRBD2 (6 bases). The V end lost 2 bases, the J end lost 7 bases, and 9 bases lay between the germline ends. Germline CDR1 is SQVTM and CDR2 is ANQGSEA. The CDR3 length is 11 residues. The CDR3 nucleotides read TGCAGCGTTGAAAGCGGGTGGGAGCAGTACTTC. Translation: CSVESGWEQYF.

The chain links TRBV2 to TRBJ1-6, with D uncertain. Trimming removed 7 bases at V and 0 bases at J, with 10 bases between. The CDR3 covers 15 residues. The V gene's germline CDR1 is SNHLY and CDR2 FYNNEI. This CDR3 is CASIGASSYNSPLHF. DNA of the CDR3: TGTGCCAGCATAGGCGCTAGCTCCTATAATTCACCCCTCCACTTT.

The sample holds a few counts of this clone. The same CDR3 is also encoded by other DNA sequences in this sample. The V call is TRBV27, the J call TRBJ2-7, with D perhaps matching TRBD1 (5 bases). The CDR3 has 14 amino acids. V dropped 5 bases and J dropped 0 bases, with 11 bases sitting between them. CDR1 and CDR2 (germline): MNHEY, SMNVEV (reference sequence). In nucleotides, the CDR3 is TGTGCCAGCAGTCTAGGTCAGGGCTCCTACGAGCAGTACTTC. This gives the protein CASSLGQGSYEQYF.

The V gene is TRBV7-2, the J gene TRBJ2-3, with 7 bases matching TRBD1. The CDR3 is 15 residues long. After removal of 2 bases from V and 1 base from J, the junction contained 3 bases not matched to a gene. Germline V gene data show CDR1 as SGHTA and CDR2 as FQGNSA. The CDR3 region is CASSLSRGRTDTQYF. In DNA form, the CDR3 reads TGTGCCAGCAGCTTATCGAGGGGGCGCACAGATACGCAGTATTTT.

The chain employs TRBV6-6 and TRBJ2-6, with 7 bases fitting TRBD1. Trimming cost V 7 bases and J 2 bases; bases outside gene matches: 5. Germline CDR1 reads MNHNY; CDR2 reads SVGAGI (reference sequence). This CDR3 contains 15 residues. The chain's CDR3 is CASKIQGTGANVLTF. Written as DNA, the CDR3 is TGTGCCAGCAAAATACAGGGGACTGGGGCCAACGTCCTGACTTTC.